This passage covers 20 T cell receptor beta chains from one sample sequenced in a study of blood T cells in healthy people across ages. Combining a sample-barcoded 5' primer with a J-beta primer mix, a second PCR ran for about 6 to 12 cycles. TCRdb re-called the 5' RACE reads with MiXCR, one entry per CDR3 protein. Among fewer than 2,000,000 distinct CDR3 sequences listed, about 35% were seen once. What was sequenced was blood. The receptors here all came from a woman aged 25 to 39 in good health.

This clonotype was seen only a few times. The rearrangement uses TRBV12-3 or TRBV12-4 and TRBJ1-2, with D tentatively TRBD1 (5 bases). Deletions cut 5 bases from V and 8 bases from J, with 15 bases between. This CDR3 contains 13 residues. The CDR3: CASSPGTAKGYTF. In nucleotides, the CDR3 is TGTGCCAGCAGTCCCGGGACGGCCAAGGGCTACACCTTC.

With respect to this clonotype: A much larger clonotype is one base distant, so this may be a read error. The chain has TRBV29-1 and TRBJ1-2; D uncertain. In germline, CDR1 is SQVTM, CDR2 ANQGSEA. The CDR3 spans 14 residues. In nucleotides, the CDR3 is TGCAGCGTTGAAGCAAAGGGAACGGACTATAGCTACACCTTC. Its protein product is CSVEAKGTDYSYTF.

This clonotype was counted a few times. V and J are TRBV6-2 or TRBV6-3 and TRBJ2-1, with 7 bases identical to TRBD2. Germline V CDR1 and CDR2: MNHEY, SVGEGT. CDR3 length: 15 residues. V lost 6 bases to trimming and J lost 9 bases; unmatched junction nucleotides: 14. For the CDR3, the DNA is TGTGCCAGCAGCTTCGGACTAGTCTTATCGGGTGAGCAGTTCTTC. Translating it yields CASSFGLVLSGEQFF.

This clonotype was counted many times. The rearrangement uses TRBV29-1 and TRBJ2-5; tentative D call: TRBD1 (5 bases). This CDR3 spans 12 amino acids. Germline V lookup: CDR1 SQVTM, CDR2 ANQGSEA. V was shortened by 8 bases and J by 3 bases, with 13 bases between the two germline ends. CDR3 protein: CSTLTGEETQYF. Here the CDR3 DNA reads TGCAGCACCCTCACAGGAGAAGAGACCCAGTACTTC.

CDR3 region: CASSRRPQGLDGYTF. CDR3 bases: TGTGCCAGCAGCAGGAGGCCCCAGGGGCTCGATGGCTACACCTTC. This chain links TRBV5-6 with TRBJ1-2; perhaps TRBD1 as D (6 bases). V gave up 4 bases and J gave up 6 bases, with 19 bases separating them. Looked up from germline, CDR1 is SGHDT and CDR2 is YYEEEE. CDR3 length equals 15 residues.

The chain combines TRBV5-1 with TRBJ1-6; possible D gene TRBD1, 6 bases. Trimming took 4 bases from V and 7 from J, leaving 18 bases between them. From germline, CDR1 is SGHRS and CDR2 YFSETQ. The length of the CDR3 is 16 residues. CDR3 sequence reads: CASSPRDIGANSPLHF. As DNA, the CDR3 is TGCGCCAGCAGCCCTAGGGACATTGGTGCGAATTCACCCCTCCACTTT. The full variable domain, in which reference TRBV5-1 and TRBJ1-6 provide the parts outside the CDR3, is KAGVTQTPRYLIKTRGQQVTLSCSPISGHRSVSWYQQTPGQGLQFLFEYFSETQRNKGNFPGRFSGRQFSNSRSEMNVSTLELGDSALYLCASSPRDIGANSPLHFGNGTRLTVT.

This clonotype was seen only a few times. The rearrangement links TRBV29-1 to TRBJ1-4; D ambiguous. CDR1 and CDR2 from the germline V gene are SQVTM and ANQGSEA. CDR3 length equals 13 residues. V was trimmed by 0 bases and J by 6 bases, leaving 8 bases between them. The CDR3 reads CSVEEGLDEKLFF. CDR3 in DNA: TGCAGCGTTGAAGAGGGGTTGGATGAAAAACTGTTTTTT.

This clonotype was found a few times. The chain joins TRBV6-6 to TRBJ1-2, with 9 bases that match TRBD1. The CDR3 spans 15 residues. Germline V gene data show CDR1 as MNHNY and CDR2 as SVGAGI (reference sequence). The V and J ends lost 5 bases and 3 bases, in that order; junction bases with no gene match: 7. This CDR3 is CASSTNRGHDYGYTF. For the CDR3, the DNA is TGTGCCAGCAGTACAAACAGGGGGCACGACTATGGCTACACCTTC.

The chain is built from TRBV20-1 and TRBJ2-7; TRBD1 matches at 11 bases. Trimming cost V 0 bases and J 5 bases; bases outside gene matches: 3. Germline-derived CDR1 and CDR2 are DFQATT and SNEGSKA (reference sequence). The CDR3 totals 14 residues. The CDR3 DNA follows: TGCAGTGCTAGAGATCGGACAGGGGGCAACGAGCAGTACTTC. It translates to CSARDRTGGNEQYF.

The chain has TRBV6-1 and TRBJ2-7; 11 bases fit TRBD2. This CDR3 comprises 18 residues. CDR1 and CDR2 (germline): MNHNS, SASEGT. V lost 2 bases and J lost 3; bases outside the gene matches: 12. The CDR3: CASSESVAGGGFGYEQYF. Here the CDR3 DNA reads TGTGCCAGCAGTGAATCGGTAGCGGGAGGGGGTTTTGGCTACGAGCAGTACTTC.

This clonotype was seen more than once but under ten times. The chain is built from TRBV12-3 or TRBV12-4 and TRBJ2-1; the D gene could be TRBD1 or TRBD2 (5 bases each). Trimming took 3 bases from V and 0 from J, leaving 12 bases between them. The CDR3 runs 16 residues. CDR3 loop: CASSFRGVDSYNEQFF. CDR3 DNA sequence: TGTGCCAGCAGTTTTCGAGGGGTCGACTCCTACAATGAGCAGTTCTTC.

This clonotype was observed a few times. The chain joins TRBV12-3 or TRBV12-4 to TRBJ2-1; either TRBD1 or TRBD2 may supply D (6 bases each). The CDR3 has 15 amino acids. The V end was cut by 5 bases, the J end by 7 bases, with 18 bases between. The CDR3 DNA reads as TGTGCCAGCAGTCGTCCGGCCGGGGGCTTGAATGAGCAGTTCTTC. Its protein is CASSRPAGGLNEQFF.

There are a few counts of this clonotype. J is TRBJ1-1 and V is TRBV6-1; maybe TRBD1 (5 bases). From germline, CDR1 is MNHNS and CDR2 SASEGT. CDR3 length equals 13 residues. V lost 8 bases and J lost 0, with 10 bases in between. CDR3 protein: CASGGALNTEAFF. CDR3 coding DNA: TGTGCCAGCGGCGGGGCTTTGAACACTGAAGCTTTCTTT.

This clonotype was picked up a small number of times. The chain is built from TRBV29-1 and TRBJ2-7, with TRBD1 identical over 8 bases. This CDR3 is 15 amino acids long. V was clipped by 5 bases and J by 4 bases; unmatched bases: 13. Per germline, CDR1 SQVTM and CDR2 ANQGSEA. CDR3 loop: CSVWCRTGSWYEQYF. CDR3 sequence (DNA): TGCAGCGTTTGGTGCCGGACAGGGTCGTGGTACGAGCAGTACTTC.

The genes are TRBV6-1 and TRBJ1-3; a weak D match, TRBD1 (6 bases). Trimming pared 0 bases from V and 2 bases from J, leaving 14 bases between. Germline values: CDR1 MNHNS, CDR2 SASEGT. This CDR3 spans 17 amino acids. CDR3 nucleotides: TGTGCCAGCAGTGAAGCCCTCCGGGGGGGCGCTGGAAACACCATATATTTT. The encoded protein is CASSEALRGGAGNTIYF.

This clonotype has more than one count but fewer than ten. The chain is built from TRBV27 and TRBJ2-1; 11 nucleotides line up with TRBD2. The J segment lost 8 bases and the V segment lost 0 bases, leaving 3 bases of the junction unmatched. The CDR3 is 15 amino acids. CDR1 and CDR2 from the germline V gene are MNHEY and SMNVEV (reference sequence). CDR3 region: CASSLSTSGSYEQFF. The CDR3 DNA reads TGTGCCAGCAGTTTATCCACTAGCGGGAGCTATGAGCAGTTCTTC.

This clonotype was seen a few times. The chain links TRBV27 to TRBJ2-1; 9 nucleotides agree with TRBD1. Trimming at V came to 5 bases and at J to 4 bases, leaving 12 bases not matched to a gene. The CDR3 runs to 17 residues. Looked up from germline, CDR1 is MNHEY and CDR2 is SMNVEV (reference sequence). The CDR3 sequence is CASSLLPGDRVYNEQFF. The CDR3 coding sequence is TGTGCCAGCAGTCTCCTTCCCGGGGACAGGGTTTACAATGAGCAGTTCTTC.

V usage is TRBV5-1 and J usage is TRBJ2-6; the D gene could be TRBD1 or TRBD2 (6 bases each). The ends were cut back, 2 bases at V and 8 bases at J, with 17 bases in the middle. This CDR3 comprises 16 residues. The germline gives CDR1 SGHRS, CDR2 YFSETQ. The CDR3 bases are TGCGCCAGCAGCTTTGGGGGGCTTAGGGGGACCAACGTCCTGACTTTC. Protein sequence: CASSFGGLRGTNVLTF.

About this clonotype itself: One end of the junction fails to match germline, which may point to a read error. The rearrangement links TRBV5-1 to TRBJ2-3; D could derive from TRBD1 or TRBD2 (5 bases each). The CDR3 consists of 14 residues. Looked up from germline, CDR1 is SGHRS and CDR2 is YFSETQ. CDR3 protein: CASSLERGADAQYF. In DNA form, the CDR3 reads TGCGCCAGCAGCTTGGAGAGGGGTGCAGATGCGCAGTATTTT.

This chain links TRBV6-5 with TRBJ2-1; 14 bases align to TRBD2. The trim removed 2 bases at V and 2 bases at J, leaving 2 bases unmatched. Germline values: CDR1 MNHEY, CDR2 SVGAGI. This CDR3 has 17 residues. CDR3 in amino acids: CASSYRLAGGTYNEQFF. In DNA form, the CDR3 reads TGTGCCAGCAGTTACAGACTAGCGGGGGGGACCTACAATGAGCAGTTCTTC.